Included here is one T cell receptor (beta chain) sequence, with context. Its antigen is undetermined. CDR1 and CDR2 from the germline V gene are SGHTA and FQGNSA. The CDR3 runs 15 residues. V lost 2 bases to trimming and J lost 2 bases; unmatched junction nucleotides: 6. These data belong to a study of post-analysis software for immune sequencing data. The overall study: Disease courses included relapsing-remitting, secondary progressive and progressive-relapsing multiple sclerosis. General observations from the study: Patients carried a few TRBV segments more frequently than controls did, and TRBV5-6, TRBV5-1 and TRBV20-1 were among them. Controls showed significantly higher normalized Chao1 diversity than did multiple sclerosis patients.

Carried by the TCR beta cDNA libraries were unique molecular identifiers. TCRdb itself ran the PCR reads through MiXCR, one entry per CDR3 protein. The table shows more than 500,000 distinct CDR3 sequences, with around a third occurring only once. Sequencing was performed on blood. This chain joins TRBV7-2 and TRBJ2-7, with 7 nucleotides matching TRBD2. The origin of this receptor is a girl aged 2 to 17 with multiple sclerosis. The CDR3 is CASSLRAGETYEQYF. Here the CDR3 DNA reads TGTGCCAGCAGCTTACGGGCGGGGGAAACCTACGAGCAGTACTTC.